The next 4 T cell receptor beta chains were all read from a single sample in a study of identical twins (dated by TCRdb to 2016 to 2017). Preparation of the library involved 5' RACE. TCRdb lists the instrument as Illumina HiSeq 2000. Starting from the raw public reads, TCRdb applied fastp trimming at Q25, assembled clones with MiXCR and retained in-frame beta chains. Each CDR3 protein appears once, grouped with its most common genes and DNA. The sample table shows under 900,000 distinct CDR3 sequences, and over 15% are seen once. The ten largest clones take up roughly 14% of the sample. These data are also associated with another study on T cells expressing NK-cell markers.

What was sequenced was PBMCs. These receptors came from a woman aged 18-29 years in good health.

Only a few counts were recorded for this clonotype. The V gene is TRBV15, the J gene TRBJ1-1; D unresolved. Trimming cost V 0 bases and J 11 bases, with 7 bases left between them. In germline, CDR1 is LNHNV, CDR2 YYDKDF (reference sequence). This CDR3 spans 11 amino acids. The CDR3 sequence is CATSRDRAAFF. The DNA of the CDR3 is TGTGCCACCAGCAGAGACCGGGCCGCTTTCTTT.

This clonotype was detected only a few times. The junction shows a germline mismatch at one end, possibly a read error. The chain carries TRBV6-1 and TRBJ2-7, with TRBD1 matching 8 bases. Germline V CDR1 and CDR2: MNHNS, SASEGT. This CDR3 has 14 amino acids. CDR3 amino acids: CASSGTGISSEQYF. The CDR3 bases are TGTGCCAGCAGTGGGACAGGGATCTCCTCCGAGCAGTACTTC.

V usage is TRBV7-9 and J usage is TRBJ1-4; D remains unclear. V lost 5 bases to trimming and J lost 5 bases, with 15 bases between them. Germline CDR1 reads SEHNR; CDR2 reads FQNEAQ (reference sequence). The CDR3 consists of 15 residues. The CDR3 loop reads CASSPTFGPNEKLFF. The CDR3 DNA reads TGTGCCAGCAGCCCGACATTTGGGCCCAATGAAAAACTGTTTTTT.

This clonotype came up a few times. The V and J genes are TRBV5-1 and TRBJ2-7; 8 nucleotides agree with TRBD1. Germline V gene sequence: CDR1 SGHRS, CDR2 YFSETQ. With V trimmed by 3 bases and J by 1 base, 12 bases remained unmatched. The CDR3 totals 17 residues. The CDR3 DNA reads TGCGCCAGCAGCTCACCGGGCGGACAGGGTATTTCCTACGAGCAGTACTTC. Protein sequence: CASSSPGGQGISYEQYF.